This TCR beta chain emerged from a study of blood T cell repertoires in COVID-19. About the research overall: Collection of acute and convalescent COVID-19 samples took place in the United States, Italy and Spain. In each case, the material was cDNA or gDNA derived from T cells, B-cell-depleted T cells, or PBMCs.

The V gene's germline CDR1 is SGHRS and CDR2 YFSETQ. The CDR3 is 14 amino acids. Between the trimmed V and J ends, which lost 5 bases and 3 bases, there was a span of 14 bases. TCRdb's table, derived via immunoSEQ multiplex PCR, lists solely in-frame clones and lacks some. The sample lists about 62,000 clones; more than 70% were seen once. This TCR was sampled from a human donor in a cohort sampled during active COVID-19. The chain links TRBV5-1 to TRBJ2-5; a weak D match, TRBD1 (8 bases). Sequencing was carried out using peripheral blood. The CDR3 coding sequence is TGCGCCAGCAGGTTAACAGGGGGGGAAGAGACCCAGTACTTC. Translated: CASRLTGGEETQYF.